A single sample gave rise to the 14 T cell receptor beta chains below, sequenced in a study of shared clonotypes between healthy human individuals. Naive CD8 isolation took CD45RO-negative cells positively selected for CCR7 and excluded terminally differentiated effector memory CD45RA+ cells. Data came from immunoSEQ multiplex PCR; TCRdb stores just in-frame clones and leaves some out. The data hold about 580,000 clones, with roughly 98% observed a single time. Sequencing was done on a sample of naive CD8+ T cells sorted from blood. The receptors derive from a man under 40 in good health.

Here the CDR3 DNA reads TGTGCCAGCAGCTTAGAAAATGAGCAGTTCTTC. Translation: CASSLENEQFF. This chain connects TRBV7-8 to TRBJ2-1; D gene unclear. Germline V gives CDR1 SGHVS, CDR2 FQNEAQ. Trimming shortened V by 1 base and J by 7 bases, and 2 bases separated the two germline ends. This CDR3 is built from 11 residues. Looking up the rest from reference TRBV7-8 and TRBJ2-1 gives the full variable domain: GAGVSQSPRYKVAKRGQDVALRCDPISGHVSLFWYQQALGQGPEFLTYFQNEAQLDKSGLPSDRFFAERPEGSVSTLKIQRTQQEDSAVYLCASSLENEQFFGPGTRLTVL.

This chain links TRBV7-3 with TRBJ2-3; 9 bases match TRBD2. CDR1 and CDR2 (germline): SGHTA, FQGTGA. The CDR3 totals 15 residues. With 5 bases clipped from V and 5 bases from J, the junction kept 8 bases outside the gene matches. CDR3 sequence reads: CASSPGTSWVDTQYF. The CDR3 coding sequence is TGTGCCAGCAGCCCGGGGACTAGCTGGGTAGATACGCAGTATTTT.

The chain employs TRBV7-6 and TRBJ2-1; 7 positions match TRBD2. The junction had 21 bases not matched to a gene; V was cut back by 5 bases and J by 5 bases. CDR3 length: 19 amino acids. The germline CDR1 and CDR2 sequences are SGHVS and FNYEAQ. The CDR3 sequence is CASSHPIVGGANKDNEQFF. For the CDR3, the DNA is TGTGCCAGCAGCCACCCAATTGTGGGAGGGGCAAATAAAGACAATGAGCAGTTCTTC.

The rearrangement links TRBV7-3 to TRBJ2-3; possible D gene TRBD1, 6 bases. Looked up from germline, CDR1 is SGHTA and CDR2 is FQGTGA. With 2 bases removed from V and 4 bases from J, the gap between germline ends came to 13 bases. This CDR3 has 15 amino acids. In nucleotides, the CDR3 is TGTGCCAGCAGCTTAGGCCAGGGGTTCTCAGATACGCAGTATTTT. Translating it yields CASSLGQGFSDTQYF.

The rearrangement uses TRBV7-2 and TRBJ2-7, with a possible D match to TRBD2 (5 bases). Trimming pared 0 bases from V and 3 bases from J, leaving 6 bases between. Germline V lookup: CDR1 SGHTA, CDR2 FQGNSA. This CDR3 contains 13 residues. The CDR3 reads CASSLAEDYEQYF. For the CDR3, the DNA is TGTGCCAGCAGCTTAGCGGAGGACTACGAGCAGTACTTC.

The CDR3, as DNA: TGCGCCAGCAGTCGGAGAGGGGAGGTGGAAGAGACCCAGTACTTC. Translation: CASSRRGEVEETQYF. The V and J genes are TRBV23-1 and TRBJ2-5; a possible D gene is TRBD2 (6 bases). TRBV23-1 is an ORF, with its function uncertain. Trimming cost V 4 bases and J 3 bases, with 15 bases left between them. The CDR3 is 15 residues long.

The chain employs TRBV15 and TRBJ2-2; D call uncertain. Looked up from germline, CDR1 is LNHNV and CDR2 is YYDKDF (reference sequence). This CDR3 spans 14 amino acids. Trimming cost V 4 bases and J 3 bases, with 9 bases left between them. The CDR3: CATSIYEDTGELFF. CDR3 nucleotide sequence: TGTGCCACCAGCATTTATGAAGACACCGGGGAGCTGTTTTTT.

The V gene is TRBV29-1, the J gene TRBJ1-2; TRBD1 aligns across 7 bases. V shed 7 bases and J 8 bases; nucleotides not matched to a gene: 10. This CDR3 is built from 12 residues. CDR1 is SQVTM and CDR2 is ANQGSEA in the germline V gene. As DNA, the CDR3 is TGCAGCGCCCTAGAGGGGGCGCGAGGCTACACCTTC. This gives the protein CSALEGARGYTF.

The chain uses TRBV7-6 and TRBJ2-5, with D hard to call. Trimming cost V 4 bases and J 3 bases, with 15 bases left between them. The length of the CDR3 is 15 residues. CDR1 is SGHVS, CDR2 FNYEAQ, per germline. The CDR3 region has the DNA TGTGCCAGCAGCTCGGTGGTGGTACCAGAAGAGACCCAGTACTTC. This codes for CASSSVVVPEETQYF.

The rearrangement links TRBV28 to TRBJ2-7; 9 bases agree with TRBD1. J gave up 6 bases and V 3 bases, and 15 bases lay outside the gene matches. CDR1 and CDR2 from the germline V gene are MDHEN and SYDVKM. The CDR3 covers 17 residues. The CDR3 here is CASSFKESVHRGLEQYF. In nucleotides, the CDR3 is TGTGCCAGCAGTTTCAAGGAGTCCGTGCACAGGGGGCTCGAGCAGTACTTC.

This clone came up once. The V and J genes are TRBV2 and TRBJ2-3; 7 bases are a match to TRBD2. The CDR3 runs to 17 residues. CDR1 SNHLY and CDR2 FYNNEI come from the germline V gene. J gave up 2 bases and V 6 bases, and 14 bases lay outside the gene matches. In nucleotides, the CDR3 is TGTGCCAGCAGACCCGCGACTAGCAGACTTTTCACAGATACGCAGTATTTT. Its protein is CASRPATSRLFTDTQYF.

This CDR3 is CASSKRKQGQNEKLFF. The CDR3 DNA reads TGTGCCAGCAGCAAACGAAAACAGGGGCAAAATGAAAAACTGTTTTTT. The V gene is TRBV21-1, the J gene TRBJ1-4; the table names TRBD1, a call not compared with the DNA. TRBV21-1 is described as a pseudogene. This CDR3 is 16 amino acids long.

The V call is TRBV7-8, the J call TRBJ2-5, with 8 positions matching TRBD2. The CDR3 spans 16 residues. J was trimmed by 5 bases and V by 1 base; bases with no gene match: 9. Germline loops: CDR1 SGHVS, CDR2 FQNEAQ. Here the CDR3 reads CASSLGTSLVGETQYF. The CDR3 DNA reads TGTGCCAGCAGCTTAGGGACTAGCTTAGTAGGGGAGACCCAGTACTTC.

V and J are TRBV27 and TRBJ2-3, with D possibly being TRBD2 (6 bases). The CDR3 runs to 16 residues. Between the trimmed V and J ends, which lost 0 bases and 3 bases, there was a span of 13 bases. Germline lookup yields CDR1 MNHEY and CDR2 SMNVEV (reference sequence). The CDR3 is CASSLSGTHGTDTQYF. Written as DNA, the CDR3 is TGTGCCAGCAGTTTATCCGGGACTCACGGAACAGATACGCAGTATTTT.